This passage covers 28 T cell receptor beta chains from one sample sequenced in a study of shared clonotypes between healthy human individuals. Assay: immunoSEQ multiplex PCR; the TCRdb copy retains only in-frame clones and omits some. The table lists about 2 million clones, about 94% of them singletons. Terminally differentiated effector memory CD45RA+ cells were excluded by CCR7 positive selection of CD45RO-negative cells. The sample taken for sequencing was naive CD8+ T cells sorted from blood. The receptors were sampled from a young man in good health.

The chain combines TRBV7-9 with TRBJ2-1; D uncertain. The germline V and J ends were trimmed by 1 base and 6 bases, with 7 bases remaining between them. The germline CDR1 and CDR2 sequences are SEHNR and FQNEAQ (reference sequence). The CDR3 consists of 13 residues. CDR3 in amino acids: CASSLETFNEQFF. CDR3 coding DNA: TGTGCCAGCAGCTTAGAAACTTTCAATGAGCAGTTCTTC.

CDR3 sequence (DNA): TGCGCCAGCAGTGAGGTTTATCCGGTTGGGGAAGCTTTCTTT. It yields the protein CASSEVYPVGEAFF. The chain links TRBV10-2 to TRBJ1-1; the D is unclear. The CDR3 is made up of 14 amino acids. CDR1 and CDR2 from the germline V gene are WSHSY and SAAADI. The V and J ends lost 2 bases and 8 bases respectively, with 15 bases between them.

The chain couples TRBV9 to TRBJ2-7, with 7 positions matching TRBD2. Germline V gene lookup returns CDR1 SGDLS and CDR2 YYNGEE. The V segment lost 3 bases and the J segment 0 bases; nucleotides outside the gene matches: 9. The CDR3 contains 16 residues. The CDR3 nucleotides are TGTGCCAGCAGCGACTCCGCTAGCGGCCTCTCCTACGAGCAGTACTTC. It specifies CASSDSASGLSYEQYF.

The genes are TRBV6-6 and TRBJ2-7; D may be TRBD1 (8 bases). CDR3 length equals 15 residues. Germline V gene sequence: CDR1 MNHNY, CDR2 SVGAGI (reference sequence). V lost 6 bases and J 5 bases, leaving 20 bases between the germline ends. The chain's CDR3 is CASRHRGEGMHEQYF. CDR3 nucleotide sequence: TGTGCCAGCAGACACAGGGGGGAGGGTATGCACGAGCAGTACTTC.

The rearrangement joins TRBV27 to TRBJ1-1, with a weak D call TRBD1 (6 bases). Trimming took off 9 bases at V and 4 bases at J, with 18 bases between the two ends. CDR1 is MNHEY, CDR2 SMNVEV, per germline (reference sequence). This CDR3 is 14 amino acids long. The CDR3 here is CASLGYLRGTEAFF. CDR3 coding DNA: TGTGCCAGTTTAGGATACCTCAGGGGCACTGAAGCTTTCTTT.

The J gene is TRBJ1-1, the V gene TRBV6-5, with 8 bases identical to TRBD1. Germline CDR1 is MNHEY and CDR2 is SVGAGI. Unmatched junction bases numbered 7, after V lost 4 bases and J lost 6 bases. The CDR3 has 14 amino acids. CDR3 sequence (DNA): TGTGCCAGCAGTTGGAGGACAGGGTACTCTGAAGCTTTCTTT. Translated: CASSWRTGYSEAFF.

The rearrangement uses TRBV7-9 and TRBJ2-3, with TRBD2 as a possible D gene (6 bases). From germline, CDR1 is SEHNR and CDR2 FQNEAQ (reference sequence). CDR3 size: 17 residues. V lost 0 bases and J 0 bases, leaving 13 bases between the germline ends. The CDR3 loop is CASSLAHGGASTDTQYF. The CDR3 DNA follows: TGTGCCAGCAGCTTAGCGCATGGAGGGGCTAGCACAGATACGCAGTATTTT.

A remark on this clone: In the same sample, other DNA sequences code for this CDR3. The V gene is TRBV6-5, the J gene TRBJ1-2; D not resolved. CDR1 is MNHEY, CDR2 SVGAGI, per germline. V shed 0 bases and J shed 3 bases, with 8 bases lying between them. This CDR3 region has 14 residues. The CDR3: CASSYSDRDYGYTF. Here the CDR3 DNA reads TGTGCCAGCAGTTACTCGGACCGCGACTATGGCTACACCTTC.

The rearrangement links TRBV6-1 to TRBJ2-7; possibly TRBD1 for D (5 bases). The CDR3 runs 14 residues. Germline-derived CDR1 and CDR2 are MNHNS and SASEGT. Trimming took 2 bases from V and 5 from J, leaving 13 bases between them. The CDR3 DNA is TGTGCCAGCAGTGAACAACAGGTGAACAACGAGCAGTACTTC. It specifies CASSEQQVNNEQYF.

The chain couples TRBV7-9 to TRBJ1-1; TRBD1 matches at 7 bases. Germline V gene sequence: CDR1 SEHNR, CDR2 FQNEAQ (reference sequence). The CDR3 extends over 15 amino acids. With V trimmed by 9 bases and J by 7 bases, 17 bases remained unmatched. The CDR3 spells CASERGQGREVEAFF. Here the CDR3 DNA reads TGTGCCAGTGAAAGGGGGCAGGGGAGAGAGGTTGAAGCTTTCTTT.

The rearrangement links TRBV5-1 to TRBJ2-3, with TRBD1 matching 7 bases. This CDR3 has 16 amino acids. The germline CDR1 and CDR2 sequences are SGHRS and YFSETQ. V trimming: 5 bases; J trimming: 1 base; junction bases outside the gene matches: 10. The CDR3: CASRSRGGERTDTQYF. The DNA for the CDR3 is TGCGCCAGCAGGAGTCGAGGGGGCGAGCGCACAGATACGCAGTATTTT.

The gene calls are TRBV6-1 and TRBJ2-5; TRBD2 aligns across 12 bases. Germline values: CDR1 MNHNS, CDR2 SASEGT. The V segment lost 4 bases and the J segment 5 bases; nucleotides outside the gene matches: 14. The CDR3 spans 18 residues. The CDR3 DNA is TGTGCCAGCAGTGGACTAGCGGGGGCCGAAACCGTTCGGGAGACCCAGTACTTC. This codes for CASSGLAGAETVRETQYF.

The gene calls are TRBV2 and TRBJ2-1; the D is unclear. CDR1 is SNHLY, CDR2 FYNNEI, per germline. Trimming pared 10 bases from V and 6 bases from J, leaving 10 bases between. This CDR3 spans 11 amino acids. This CDR3 reads CATETGNEQFF. The CDR3 DNA reads TGTGCCACCGAGACGGGCAATGAGCAGTTCTTC.

This chain joins TRBV4-1 and TRBJ2-5, with D possibly being TRBD2 (6 bases). V lost 4 bases, J lost 4 bases, and 16 bases lay in between. Germline-derived CDR1 and CDR2 are MGHRA and YSYEKL. CDR3 length equals 15 residues. The CDR3 bases are TGCGCCAGCAGCCTCTTGACCCGGGACTCAGAGACCCAGTACTTC. It translates to CASSLLTRDSETQYF.

The chain links TRBV4-1 to TRBJ2-7, with 8 bases identical to TRBD1. This CDR3 contains 16 residues. V was clipped by 0 bases and J by 4 bases; unmatched bases: 8. Germline loops: CDR1 MGHRA, CDR2 YSYEKL. The chain's CDR3 is CASSQDGGQGFYEQYF. In nucleotides, the CDR3 is TGCGCCAGCAGCCAAGATGGAGGACAGGGATTTTACGAGCAGTACTTC.

Comment on this clone: The same CDR3 arises from other DNA sequences in this sample as well. The V and J genes are TRBV6-5 and TRBJ2-7; D is undetermined. The CDR3 sequence is 13 residues long. V lost 0 bases and J lost 0, with 3 bases in between. The germline gives CDR1 MNHEY, CDR2 SVGAGI. This CDR3 reads CASSYSYSYEQYF. The DNA for the CDR3 is TGTGCCAGCAGTTACTCCTACTCCTACGAGCAGTACTTC.

V and J are TRBV5-5 and TRBJ2-5; D not certain. In germline, CDR1 is SGHKS, CDR2 YYEKEE (reference sequence). This CDR3 spans 12 amino acids. Trimming pared 4 bases from V and 10 bases from J, leaving 14 bases between. The CDR3: CASSPGLVGQYF. In DNA form, the CDR3 reads TGTGCCAGCAGCCCCGGGTTGGTGGGCCAGTACTTC.

J is TRBJ1-1 and V is TRBV27, with D unclear. Germline V gene data show CDR1 as MNHEY and CDR2 as SMNVEV (reference sequence). Trimming removed 2 bases at V and 11 bases at J, with 15 bases between. The CDR3 contains 13 residues. The CDR3 sequence is CASSLIKERRAFF. The CDR3 bases are TGTGCCAGCAGTTTAATTAAGGAACGTCGGGCTTTCTTT.

This sequence joins TRBV4-3 and TRBJ2-7; 10 bases fit TRBD2. The ends lost 4 bases at V and 6 bases at J; junction bases unmatched: 3. CDR3 length: 13 amino acids. CDR1 is LGHNA, CDR2 YSLEER, per germline. CDR3 residues: CASSPLAGSEQYF. DNA for the CDR3: TGCGCCAGCAGCCCACTAGCGGGAAGCGAGCAGTACTTC.

The chain carries TRBV4-1 and TRBJ2-1; 8 positions match TRBD2. The CDR3 runs 17 residues. Unmatched junction bases numbered 10, after V lost 0 bases and J lost 6 bases. Germline CDR1 and CDR2: MGHRA and YSYEKL. CDR3 coding DNA: TGCGCCAGCAGCCAAGAGTCATCGGGGGGGGCTCGCAATGAGCAGTTCTTC. Protein sequence: CASSQESSGGARNEQFF.

The V gene is TRBV14, the J gene TRBJ2-1, with 9 bases fitting TRBD2. This CDR3 is 15 amino acids long. The V segment lost 2 bases and the J segment 4 bases; nucleotides outside the gene matches: 3. The germline V gene has CDR1 SGHDN and CDR2 FVKESK. CDR3 loop: CASSQLAGQYNEQFF. CDR3 DNA sequence: TGTGCCAGCAGCCAACTAGCGGGACAATACAATGAGCAGTTCTTC.

The rearrangement uses TRBV19 and TRBJ2-4; the D gene is possibly TRBD1 (5 bases). The CDR3 has 14 amino acids. V lost 7 bases and J 0 bases, leaving 10 bases between the germline ends. Germline CDR1 reads LNHDA; CDR2 reads SQIVND (reference sequence). The CDR3 DNA follows: TGTGCCAGTACCGACAGCCTAGCCAAAAACATTCAGTACTTC. It translates to CASTDSLAKNIQYF.

The rearrangement uses TRBV11-2 and TRBJ2-3, with 10 nucleotides matching TRBD1. Germline trimming cut 5 bases from V and 1 base from J; bases unmatched to any gene: 3. This CDR3 is 15 amino acids long. Looked up from germline, CDR1 is SGHAT and CDR2 is FQNNGV. The CDR3, as DNA: TGTGCCAGCAGCAACGACAGGGGGCGCACAGATACGCAGTATTTT. Translating it yields CASSNDRGRTDTQYF.

This chain joins TRBV5-5 and TRBJ1-5; D remains unclear. The germline gives CDR1 SGHKS, CDR2 YYEKEE (reference sequence). V dropped 0 bases and J dropped 0 bases, with 7 bases sitting between them. The CDR3 contains 15 residues. The CDR3 nucleotides read TGTGCCAGCAGCTTGGGCAGCTATAGCAATCAGCCCCAGCATTTT. Amino acid sequence: CASSLGSYSNQPQHF.

About this clone: Other DNA sequences in the sample encode the same CDR3. The rearrangement links TRBV7-9 to TRBJ1-1, with 8 bases matching TRBD1. Germline CDR1 reads SEHNR; CDR2 reads FQNEAQ (reference sequence). The CDR3 runs 15 residues. The ends lost 0 bases at V and 4 bases at J; junction bases unmatched: 4. CDR3 residues: CASSLAQGAGTEAFF. CDR3 nucleotide sequence: TGTGCCAGCAGCTTAGCGCAGGGGGCGGGCACTGAAGCTTTCTTT.

As DNA, the CDR3 is TGCGCCAGCAGCCAAGTTGCGGACTCTAACTATGGCTACACCTTC. Residues: CASSQVADSNYGYTF. The J gene is TRBJ1-2, the V gene TRBV4-1; D gene ambiguous. Germline lookup yields CDR1 MGHRA and CDR2 YSYEKL. There are 15 residues in the CDR3. The V and J ends lost 1 base and 0 bases respectively, with 9 bases between them.

This clone has just one count. The V call is TRBV27, the J call TRBJ2-2, with 8 bases fitting TRBD2. Trimming at V came to 0 bases and at J to 7 bases, leaving 7 bases not matched to a gene. CDR1 and CDR2 (germline): MNHEY, SMNVEV (reference sequence). The CDR3 loop spans 16 amino acids. The CDR3: CASSLSGGAGSGELFF. The CDR3 region has the DNA TGTGCCAGCAGTTTATCCGGGGGGGCTGGTAGCGGGGAGCTGTTTTTT.

The chain is built from TRBV6-1 and TRBJ1-4; unclear D gene. Trimming took 2 bases from V and 7 from J, leaving 8 bases between them. Looked up from germline, CDR1 is MNHNS and CDR2 is SASEGT. The CDR3 has 13 residues. CDR3 DNA sequence: TGTGCCAGCAGTGAACTGGAGAGTGAAAAACTGTTTTTT. Residues: CASSELESEKLFF.